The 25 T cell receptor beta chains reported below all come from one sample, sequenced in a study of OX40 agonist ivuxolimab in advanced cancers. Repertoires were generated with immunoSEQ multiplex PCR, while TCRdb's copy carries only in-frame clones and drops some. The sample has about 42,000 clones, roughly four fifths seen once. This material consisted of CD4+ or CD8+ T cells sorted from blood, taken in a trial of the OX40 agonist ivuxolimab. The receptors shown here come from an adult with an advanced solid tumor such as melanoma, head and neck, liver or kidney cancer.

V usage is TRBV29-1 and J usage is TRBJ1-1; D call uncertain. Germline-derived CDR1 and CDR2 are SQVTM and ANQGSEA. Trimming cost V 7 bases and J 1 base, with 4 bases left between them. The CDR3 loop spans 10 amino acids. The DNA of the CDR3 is TGCAGCGGTTCGAACACTGAAGCTTTCTTT. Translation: CSGSNTEAFF.

The CDR3 DNA follows: TGCGCCAGCAGCCAAGGAGGGGCTAGCGGATTTTACGAGCAGTACTTC. As protein: CASSQGGASGFYEQYF. V is TRBV4-1 and J is TRBJ2-7; 7 positions match TRBD2. CDR1 is MGHRA and CDR2 is YSYEKL in the germline V gene. V shed 1 base, J shed 4 bases, and the junction held 10 bases outside the gene matches. The CDR3 is 16 amino acids.

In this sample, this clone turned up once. CDR3 sequence reads: CASSPLAGGPGEQFF. As DNA, the CDR3 is TGCGCCAGCAGCCCACTAGCGGGAGGGCCTGGTGAGCAGTTCTTC. V and J are TRBV5-1 and TRBJ2-1, with 13 bases lining up with TRBD2. Germline trimming cut 4 bases from V and 9 bases from J; bases unmatched to any gene: 7. Germline V gene data show CDR1 as SGHRS and CDR2 as YFSETQ. This CDR3 comprises 15 residues.

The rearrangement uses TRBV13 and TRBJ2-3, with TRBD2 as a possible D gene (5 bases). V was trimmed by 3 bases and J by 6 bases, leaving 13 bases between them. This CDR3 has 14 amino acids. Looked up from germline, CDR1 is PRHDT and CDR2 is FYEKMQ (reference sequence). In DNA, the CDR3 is TGTGCCAGCAGCTTGTGGACTCAGGCGGATACGCAGTATTTT. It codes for CASSLWTQADTQYF.

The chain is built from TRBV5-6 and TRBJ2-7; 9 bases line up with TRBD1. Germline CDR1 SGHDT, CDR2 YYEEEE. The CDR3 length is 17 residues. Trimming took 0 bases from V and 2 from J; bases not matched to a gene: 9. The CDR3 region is CASSLAIPQGAAYEQYF. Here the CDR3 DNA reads TGTGCCAGCAGCTTGGCCATTCCACAGGGGGCGGCCTACGAGCAGTACTTC.

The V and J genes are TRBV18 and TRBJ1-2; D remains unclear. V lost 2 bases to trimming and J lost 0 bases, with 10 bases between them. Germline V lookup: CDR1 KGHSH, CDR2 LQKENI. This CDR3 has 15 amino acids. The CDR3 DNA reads TGTGCCAGCTCACCATCGGCGGTCGCTAACTATGGCTACACCTTC. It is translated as CASSPSAVANYGYTF.

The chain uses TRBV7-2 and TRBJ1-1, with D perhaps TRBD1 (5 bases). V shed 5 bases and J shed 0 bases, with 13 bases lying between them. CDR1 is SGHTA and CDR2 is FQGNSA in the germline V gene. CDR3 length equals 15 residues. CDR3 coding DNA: TGTGCCAGCAGCCCCAGCGGGACCGTGAACACTGAAGCTTTCTTT. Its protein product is CASSPSGTVNTEAFF.

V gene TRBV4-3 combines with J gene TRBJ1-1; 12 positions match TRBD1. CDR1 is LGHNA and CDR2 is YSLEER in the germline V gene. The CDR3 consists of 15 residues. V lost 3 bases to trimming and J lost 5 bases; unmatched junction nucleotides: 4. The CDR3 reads CASSQGQGAGTEAFF. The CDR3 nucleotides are TGCGCCAGCAGCCAGGGACAGGGGGCCGGGACTGAAGCTTTCTTT.

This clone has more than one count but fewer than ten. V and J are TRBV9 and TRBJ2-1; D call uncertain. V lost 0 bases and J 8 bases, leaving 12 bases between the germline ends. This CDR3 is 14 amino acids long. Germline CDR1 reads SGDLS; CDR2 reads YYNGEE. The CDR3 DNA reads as TGTGCCAGCAGCGTAGAAGCCGGATCGCATGAGCAGTTCTTC. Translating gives CASSVEAGSHEQFF.

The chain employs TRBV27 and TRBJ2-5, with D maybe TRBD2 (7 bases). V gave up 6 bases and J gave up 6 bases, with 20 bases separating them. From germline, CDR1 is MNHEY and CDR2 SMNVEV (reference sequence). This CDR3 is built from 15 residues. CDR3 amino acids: CASRGAAGVGKTQYF. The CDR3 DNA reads TGTGCCAGCAGGGGGGCGGCGGGAGTCGGGAAGACCCAGTACTTC.

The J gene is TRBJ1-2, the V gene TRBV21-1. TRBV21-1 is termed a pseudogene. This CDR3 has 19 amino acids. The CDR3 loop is CASSARGNRDFSIKDGYTF. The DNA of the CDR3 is TGTGCCAGCAGCGCCAGAGGTAACAGGGACTTCTCTATAAAGGATGGCTACACCTTC.

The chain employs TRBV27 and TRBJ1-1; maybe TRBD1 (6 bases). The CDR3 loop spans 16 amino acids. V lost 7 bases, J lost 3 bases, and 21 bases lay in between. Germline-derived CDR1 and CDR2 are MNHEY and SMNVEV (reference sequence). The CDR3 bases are TGTGCCAGCATCCTAAGGGCAGGGGAGGCCCACACTGAAGCTTTCTTT. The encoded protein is CASILRAGEAHTEAFF.

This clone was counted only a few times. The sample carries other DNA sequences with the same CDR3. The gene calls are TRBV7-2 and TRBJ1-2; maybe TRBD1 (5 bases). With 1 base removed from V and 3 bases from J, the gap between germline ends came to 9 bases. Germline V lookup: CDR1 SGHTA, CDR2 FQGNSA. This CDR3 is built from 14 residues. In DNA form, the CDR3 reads TGTGCCAGCAGCTTAGTCCGGGGGGACTATGGCTACACCTTC. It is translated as CASSLVRGDYGYTF.

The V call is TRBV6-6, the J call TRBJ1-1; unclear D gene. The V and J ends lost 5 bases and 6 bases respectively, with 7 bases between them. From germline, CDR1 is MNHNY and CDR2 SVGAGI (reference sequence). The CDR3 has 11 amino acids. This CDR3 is CASSNEAEAFF. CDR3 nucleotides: TGTGCCAGCAGTAATGAGGCTGAAGCTTTCTTT.

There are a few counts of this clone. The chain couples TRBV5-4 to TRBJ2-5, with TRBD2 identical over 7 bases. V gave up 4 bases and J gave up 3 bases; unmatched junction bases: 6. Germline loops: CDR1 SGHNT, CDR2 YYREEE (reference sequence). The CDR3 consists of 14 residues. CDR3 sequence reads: CASSPTGGEETQYF. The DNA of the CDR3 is TGTGCCAGCAGCCCGACGGGAGGCGAAGAGACCCAGTACTTC.

The CDR3 loop is CASSRTNSYEQYF. Here the CDR3 DNA reads TGTGCCAGCAGCAGAACTAACTCCTACGAGCAGTACTTC. This chain links TRBV7-6 with TRBJ2-7, with D hard to call. The CDR3 is 13 residues long. Germline V gene data show CDR1 as SGHVS and CDR2 as FNYEAQ. Trimming stripped 5 bases from V and 0 bases from J, with 8 bases between.

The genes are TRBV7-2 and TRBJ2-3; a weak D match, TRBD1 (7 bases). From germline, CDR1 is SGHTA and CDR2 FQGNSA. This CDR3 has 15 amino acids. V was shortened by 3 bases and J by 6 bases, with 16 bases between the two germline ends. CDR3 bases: TGTGCCAGCAGCTTTTCGATTTCAGGGGGGGATACGCAGTATTTT. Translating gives CASSFSISGGDTQYF.

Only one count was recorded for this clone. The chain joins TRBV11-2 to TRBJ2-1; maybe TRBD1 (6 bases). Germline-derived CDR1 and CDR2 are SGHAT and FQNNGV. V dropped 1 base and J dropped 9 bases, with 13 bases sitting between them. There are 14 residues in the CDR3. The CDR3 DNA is TGTGCCAGCAGCTTAGGGAGCCGAGGGGGTGAGCAGTTCTTC. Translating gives CASSLGSRGGEQFF.

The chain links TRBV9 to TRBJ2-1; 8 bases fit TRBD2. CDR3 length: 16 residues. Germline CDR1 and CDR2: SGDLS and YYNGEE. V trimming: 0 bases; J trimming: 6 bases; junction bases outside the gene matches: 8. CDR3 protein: CASSVGVAGLGNEQFF. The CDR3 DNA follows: TGTGCCAGCAGCGTAGGGGTAGCGGGATTGGGCAATGAGCAGTTCTTC.

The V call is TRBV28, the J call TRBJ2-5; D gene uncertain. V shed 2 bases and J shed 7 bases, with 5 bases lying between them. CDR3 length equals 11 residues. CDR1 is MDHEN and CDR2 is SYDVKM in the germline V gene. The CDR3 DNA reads TGTGCCAGCAGTTTAGCTTGGACCCAGTACTTC. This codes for CASSLAWTQYF.

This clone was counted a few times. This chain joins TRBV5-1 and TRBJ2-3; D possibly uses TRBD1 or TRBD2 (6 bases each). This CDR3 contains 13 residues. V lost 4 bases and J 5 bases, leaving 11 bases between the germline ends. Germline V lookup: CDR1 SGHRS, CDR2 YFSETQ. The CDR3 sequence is CASSPGAVDTQYF. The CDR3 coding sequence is TGCGCCAGCAGCCCGGGGGCGGTAGATACGCAGTATTTT.

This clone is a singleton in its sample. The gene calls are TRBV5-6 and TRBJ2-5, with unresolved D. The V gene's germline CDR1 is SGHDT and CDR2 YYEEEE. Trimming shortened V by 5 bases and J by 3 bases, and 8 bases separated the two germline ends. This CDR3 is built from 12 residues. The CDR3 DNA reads TGTGCCAGCAGTGAACTCGAAGAGACCCAGTACTTC. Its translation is CASSELEETQYF.

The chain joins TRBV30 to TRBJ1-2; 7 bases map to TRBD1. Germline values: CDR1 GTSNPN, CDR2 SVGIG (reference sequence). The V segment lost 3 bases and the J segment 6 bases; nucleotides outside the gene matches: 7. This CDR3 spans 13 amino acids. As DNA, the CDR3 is TGTGCCTGGAGCCTTACAGGGGTTGATGGCTACACCTTC. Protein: CAWSLTGVDGYTF.

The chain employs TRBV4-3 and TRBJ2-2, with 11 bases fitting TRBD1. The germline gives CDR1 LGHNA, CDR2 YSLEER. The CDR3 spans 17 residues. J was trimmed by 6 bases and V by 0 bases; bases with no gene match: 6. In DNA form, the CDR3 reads TGCGCCAGCAGCCAAGATCTAGGACAGGGGGCGGCCGGGGAGCTGTTTTTT. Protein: CASSQDLGQGAAGELFF.

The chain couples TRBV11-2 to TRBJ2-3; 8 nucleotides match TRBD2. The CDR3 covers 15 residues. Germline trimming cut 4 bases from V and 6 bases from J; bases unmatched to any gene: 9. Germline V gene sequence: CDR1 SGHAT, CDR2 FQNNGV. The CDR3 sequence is CASSSGLGGPDTQYF. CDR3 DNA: TGTGCCAGCAGCTCGGGACTAGGAGGACCGGATACGCAGTATTTT.